These T cell receptor beta chains were read from a single sample in a study of cytomegalovirus exposure and HLA in healthy donors. Profiled with immunoSEQ multiplex PCR; TCRdb holds only in-frame clones, not every one. The sample carries approximately 150,000 clones, roughly 79% recorded once. Source material: PBMCs. Receptor source: a woman aged 40 to 50 in good health and CMV-seropositive. CDR3s include the opening cysteine and the closing phenylalanine or tryptophan. A D gene is named only where the DNA matches it firmly. The size of a clone is reported for some rows only, either as once, few or many, or as a class for expanded clones.

size	V	J	D	CDR3	DNA
NA	TRBV28	TRBJ1-5	NA	CGVGGTYSNQPQHF	TGTGGCGTAGGAGGTACATATAGCAATCAGCCCCAGCATTTT
few	TRBV7-2	TRBJ1-1	NA	CASSQTGNTEAFF	TGTGCCAGCAGCCAGACAGGGAACACTGAAGCTTTCTTT
NA	TRBV5-1	TRBJ2-5	TRBD2	CASSRGTSGKETQYF	TGCGCCAGCAGTCGAGGAACTAGCGGCAAAGAGACCCAGTACTTC
NA	TRBV5-6	TRBJ1-1	NA	CASSLSNRARATEAFF	TGTGCCAGCAGCTTAAGTAACAGGGCTCGGGCCACTGAAGCTTTCTTT
few	TRBV19	TRBJ1-3	TRBD1	CASRPGQALGNTIYF	TGTGCCAGCCGACCGGGACAGGCTCTCGGAAACACCATATATTTT
NA	TRBV27	TRBJ2-1	NA	CASSFRHSEQFF	TGTGCCAGCAGTTTTCGCCACAGTGAGCAGTTCTTC
NA	TRBV27	TRBJ2-1	TRBD2	CASSLAGGSYNEQFF	TGTGCCAGCAGTTTGGCGGGGGGCTCCTACAATGAGCAGTTCTTC
NA	TRBV27	TRBJ1-2	NA	CASSLYKSGFHTF	TGTGCCAGCAGTTTATATAAATCAGGATTCCACACCTTC
NA	TRBV5-4	TRBJ2-3	NA	CASSPRSADTQYF	TGTGCCAGCAGCCCGCGGAGTGCAGATACGCAGTATTTT
NA	TRBV19	TRBJ1-5	NA	CASMGGGKPNQPQHF	TGTGCCAGTATGGGGGGGGGAAAGCCTAATCAGCCCCAGCATTTT
NA	TRBV4-2	TRBJ1-3	NA	CASSQGGGGRNTGNTIYF	TGTGCCAGCAGCCAAGGAGGTGGCGGAAGGAACACTGGAAACACCATATATTTT
NA	TRBV6-1	TRBJ1-5	NA	CASSEGGPTSPQHF	TGTGCCAGCAGTGAAGGGGGGCCTACTTCGCCCCAGCATTTT
NA	TRBV6-1	TRBJ2-1	NA	CASRRAVNSYNEQFF	TGTGCCAGCAGGAGAGCCGTAAATTCCTACAATGAGCAGTTCTTC
NA	TRBV27	TRBJ2-6	NA	CASGTTGLTGANGLTF	TGTGCCAGCGGAACAACCGGCTTAACTGGGGCCAACGGCCTGACTTTC
NA	TRBV2	TRBJ1-2	NA	CATQLHLTGDYGYTF	TGTGCCACTCAACTTCACTTGACAGGAGACTATGGCTACACCTTC
NA	TRBV5-4	TRBJ2-1	NA	CASSYRASDNEQFF	TGTGCCAGCAGCTACAGGGCCTCGGACAATGAGCAGTTCTTC
NA	TRBV19	TRBJ1-1	NA	CASSLGHSTNTEAFF	TGTGCCAGTTCACTCGGACACAGTACGAACACTGAAGCTTTCTTT
NA	TRBV7-9	TRBJ1-2	NA	CASSQTFGRNYGYTF	TGTGCCAGCAGCCAGACGTTCGGGAGAAACTATGGCTACACCTTC
NA	TRBV6-6	TRBJ2-5	TRBD2	CASSYLAGEETQYF	TGTGCCAGCAGTTACCTAGCGGGGGAAGAGACCCAGTACTTC
NA	TRBV10-3	TRBJ1-2	NA	CAISERGIGYGYTF	TGTGCCATCAGTGAGCGAGGCATCGGATATGGCTACACCTTC
NA	TRBV5-5	TRBJ2-1	TRBD1	CASSVSGTAFNEQFF	TGTGCCAGCAGCGTCTCCGGGACAGCCTTCAATGAGCAGTTCTTC
NA	TRBV11-2	TRBJ2-3	TRBD2	CASSLDGAGGFPLYF	TGTGCCAGCAGCTTAGACGGGGCGGGGGGCTTCCCCTTGTATTTT
NA	TRBV5-4	TRBJ2-1	NA	CASSMTGRYNEQFF	TGTGCCAGCAGCATGACAGGCCGATACAATGAGCAGTTCTTC
NA	TRBV18	TRBJ1-6	TRBD1	CASSPLPGQGGSPLHF	TGTGCCAGCTCACCCTTACCGGGACAGGGGGGCTCACCCCTCCACTTT
NA	TRBV15	TRBJ1-2	TRBD1	CATSRPDRGLGRNYGYTF	TGTGCCACCAGCAGACCAGACAGGGGTTTAGGCCGAAACTATGGCTACACCTTC
NA	TRBV28	TRBJ1-5	NA	CASSFSFQPQHF	TGTGCCAGCAGTTTTTCTTTTCAGCCCCAGCATTTT
NA	TRBV4-1	TRBJ2-7	NA	CASSQDKIGVSEQYF	TGCGCCAGCAGCCAAGATAAAATAGGGGTTTCCGAGCAGTACTTC
NA	TRBV7-8	TRBJ1-1	NA	CASSSRQVQNTEAFF	TGTGCCAGCAGCAGCAGACAGGTTCAGAACACTGAAGCTTTCTTT
NA	TRBV12-5	TRBJ2-7	TRBD1	CASGLPSGTGVGEQYF	TGTGCTAGTGGTTTGCCCTCCGGGACAGGGGTTGGAGAGCAGTACTTC
few	TRBV7-2	TRBJ1-5	NA	CASSQTGPQGPQHF	TGTGCCAGCAGCCAGACAGGCCCCCAAGGGCCCCAGCATTTT
NA	TRBV4-3	TRBJ1-2	NA	CASSQKRDSGYTF	TGCGCCAGCAGCCAAAAGAGGGATTCGGGCTACACCTTC
NA	TRBV6-1	TRBJ1-1	TRBD1	CASSTGAYTEAFF	TGTGCCAGCTCGACAGGGGCCTACACTGAAGCTTTCTTT
once	TRBV11-2	TRBJ2-7	TRBD1	CASSSQDRGPLEQYF	TGTGCCAGCAGCTCTCAGGACAGGGGGCCTCTGGAGCAGTACTTC
NA	TRBV27	TRBJ1-5	TRBD1	CASSSGTGHRNQPQHF	TGTGCCAGCAGTTCTGGGACAGGGCATCGGAATCAGCCCCAGCATTTT
NA	TRBV30	TRBJ2-1	TRBD2	CAWSALAGGPGEQFF	TGTGCCTGGAGTGCCCTAGCGGGGGGCCCCGGTGAGCAGTTCTTC
NA	TRBV30	TRBJ1-1	NA	CAWGGRGGGMNTEAFF	TGTGCCTGGGGGGGCCGAGGCGGGGGCATGAACACTGAAGCTTTCTTT
NA	TRBV25-1	TRBJ1-5	TRBD1	CASSGQGETQPQHF	TGTGCCAGCAGTGGGCAGGGGGAGACACAGCCCCAGCATTTT
NA	TRBV5-4	TRBJ1-2	NA	CASSLDPGAGYTF	TGTGCCAGCAGCTTGGATCCAGGGGCTGGCTACACCTTC
NA	TRBV19	TRBJ2-1	TRBD2	CASSGTTTYNEQFF	TGTGCCAGTTCGGGGACTACCACCTACAATGAGCAGTTCTTC
NA	TRBV19	TRBJ1-1	NA	CASSGGNTEAFF	TGTGCCAGCTCGGGGGGGAACACTGAAGCTTTCTTT